One and the same sample provided the 14 T cell receptor beta chains below, sequenced in a study of shared T cell receptors in the human thymus. Assay used: immunoSEQ multiplex PCR; TCRdb lists only in-frame clones, some missing. Here the sample spans about 380,000 clones, roughly 94% being singletons. Sequenced material: thymocytes. Source of these receptors: a human donor.

The rearrangement links TRBV7-9 to TRBJ2-2; D possibly uses TRBD1 or TRBD2 (6 bases each). The V end was cut by 5 bases, the J end by 5 bases, with 21 bases between. The CDR3 loop spans 17 amino acids. Germline CDR1 SEHNR, CDR2 FQNEAQ (reference sequence). The CDR3 loop reads CASSLSEGGVGTGELFF. CDR3 in DNA: TGTGCCAGCAGCCTCAGTGAGGGGGGAGTAGGAACCGGGGAGCTGTTTTTT.

This chain links TRBV19 with TRBJ2-2; D is perhaps TRBD2 (6 bases). Trimming pared 5 bases from V and 2 bases from J, leaving 9 bases between. The CDR3 is 14 amino acids. Germline assignment: CDR1 LNHDA and CDR2 SQIVND (reference sequence). CDR3: CASSSEGNTGELFF. CDR3 coding DNA: TGTGCCAGTAGTTCGGAGGGAAACACCGGGGAGCTGTTTTTT.

This clone was seen once. This chain connects TRBV7-3 to TRBJ2-7; 8 bases agree with TRBD2. Looked up from germline, CDR1 is SGHTA and CDR2 is FQGTGA. This CDR3 contains 18 residues. Trimming removed 5 bases from V and 3 bases from J; junction bases left unmatched: 18. The CDR3 is CASSEPGPHGGAHYEQYF. The CDR3 coding sequence is TGTGCCAGCAGCGAACCCGGGCCCCACGGGGGGGCCCACTACGAGCAGTACTTC.

This chain links TRBV28 with TRBJ1-3; 10 positions match TRBD1. This CDR3 region has 17 residues. J gave up 7 bases and V 6 bases, and 15 bases lay outside the gene matches. Germline CDR1 and CDR2: MDHEN and SYDVKM. As DNA, the CDR3 is TGTGCCAGCAGCTGGGACAGGGGTCCTCGACTCGGCAACACCATATATTTT. Encoded protein: CASSWDRGPRLGNTIYF.

The V gene is TRBV28, the J gene TRBJ2-6; D gene unclear. The CDR3 runs 14 residues. Germline values: CDR1 MDHEN, CDR2 SYDVKM. V gave up 5 bases and J gave up 0 bases, with 5 bases separating them. The CDR3: CASSLNSGANVLTF. The CDR3 DNA is TGTGCCAGCAGTCTCAACTCTGGGGCCAACGTCCTGACTTTC.

The chain recombines TRBV18 with TRBJ2-7, with 8 bases matching TRBD1. The CDR3 is 16 residues long. Looked up from germline, CDR1 is KGHSH and CDR2 is LQKENI. Trimming removed 0 bases from V and 4 bases from J; junction bases left unmatched: 8. CDR3 loop: CASSPPLRQGKYEQYF. The CDR3 coding sequence is TGTGCCAGCTCACCACCCTTACGACAGGGGAAATACGAGCAGTACTTC.

This clone was counted only a few times. The CDR3 nucleotides read TGTGCCAGCAGTTTGAGAAGTAGCGTGGGGTACAATGAGCAGTTCTTC. It yields the protein CASSLRSSVGYNEQFF. The chain carries TRBV27 and TRBJ2-1; the D gene is possibly TRBD2 (5 bases). V lost 3 bases and J 4 bases, leaving 16 bases between the germline ends. The CDR3 extends over 16 amino acids. Germline V gene lookup returns CDR1 MNHEY and CDR2 SMNVEV (reference sequence).

This sequence joins TRBV29-1 and TRBJ2-2; 7 positions agree with TRBD1. The J segment lost 3 bases and the V segment lost 5 bases, leaving 3 bases of the junction unmatched. Germline values: CDR1 SQVTM, CDR2 ANQGSEA. The CDR3 runs to 13 residues. CDR3 residues: CSVLRGHTGELFF. The CDR3 DNA is TGCAGCGTTTTAAGGGGGCACACCGGGGAGCTGTTTTTT.

The chain carries TRBV6-1 and TRBJ2-1; either TRBD1 or TRBD2 may supply D (5 bases each). This CDR3 has 9 amino acids. Between the trimmed V and J ends, which lost 3 bases and 16 bases, there was a span of 7 bases. Per the germline V gene, CDR1 is MNHNS and CDR2 is SASEGT. For the CDR3, the DNA is TGTGCCAGCAGTGAGAGGGGTTTCTTC. This codes for CASSERGFF.

The chain links TRBV6-1 to TRBJ2-7; D remains ambiguous. Trimming removed 4 bases at V and 5 bases at J, with 21 bases between. This CDR3 has 16 residues. In germline, CDR1 is MNHNS, CDR2 SASEGT. CDR3 in DNA: TGTGCCAGCAGTGGGGCGGCGCGGTGGCCTAACCACGAGCAGTACTTC. Translation: CASSGAARWPNHEQYF.

This clone was observed a few times. This chain joins TRBV28 and TRBJ2-7; TRBD1 matches at 8 bases. The germline CDR1 and CDR2 sequences are MDHEN and SYDVKM. The CDR3 loop spans 18 amino acids. V lost 2 bases, J lost 2 bases, and 14 bases stayed unmatched. The CDR3 spells CASSLESPAGTGPYEQYF. CDR3 DNA: TGTGCCAGCAGTTTAGAAAGCCCCGCCGGGACAGGACCCTACGAGCAGTACTTC.

V usage is TRBV13 and J usage is TRBJ1-6; D ambiguous. V lost 3 bases and J lost 8, with 8 bases in between. The CDR3 extends over 13 amino acids. From germline, CDR1 is PRHDT and CDR2 FYEKMQ (reference sequence). CDR3 bases: TGTGCCAGCAGCTTGAACGGCTATTCACCCCTCCACTTT. Protein product: CASSLNGYSPLHF.

This clone was observed once. V gene TRBV27 combines with J gene TRBJ1-5, with D unresolved. CDR1 is MNHEY and CDR2 is SMNVEV in the germline V gene (reference sequence). With 3 bases removed from V and 7 bases from J, the gap between germline ends came to 25 bases. The CDR3 sequence is 18 residues long. The CDR3 nucleotides are TGTGCCAGCAGTTTGACCATATTACCCGGGCAGACCAAACAGCCCCAGCATTTT. Residues: CASSLTILPGQTKQPQHF.

The chain carries TRBV25-1 and TRBJ2-3; a weak D match, TRBD1 (5 bases). The CDR3 loop spans 17 amino acids. In germline, CDR1 is MGHDK, CDR2 SYGVNS. V shed 1 base and J shed 0 bases, with 14 bases lying between them. CDR3 sequence: CASSEFRQTQSTDTQYF. DNA of the CDR3: TGTGCCAGCAGTGAATTCCGACAGACACAAAGCACAGATACGCAGTATTTT.